This entry lists 20 T cell receptor beta chains sequenced from one sample in a study of blood T cell repertoires in COVID-19. TCRdb's copy holds only in-frame clones and misses some; the assay was immunoSEQ multiplex PCR. The table shows hundreds of thousands of clones, with over 75% occurring only once. Sequenced sample: peripheral blood. These receptors were taken from a human donor in a cohort sampled during active COVID-19.

The chain joins TRBV3-1 (or the pseudogene TRBV3-2) to TRBJ2-1, with TRBD2 matching 11 bases. The germline CDR1 and CDR2 sequences are LGHDT and YNNKEL (reference sequence). Trimming took 8 bases from V and 3 from J; bases not matched to a gene: 15. This CDR3 comprises 18 residues. CDR3 residues: CASAQVPGTSGFYNEQFF. CDR3 in DNA: TGTGCCAGCGCCCAAGTCCCGGGGACTAGCGGATTCTACAATGAGCAGTTCTTC.

This clone appeared many times. This chain connects TRBV19 to TRBJ2-3; TRBD2 aligns across 10 bases. This CDR3 spans 16 amino acids. The V gene's germline CDR1 is LNHDA and CDR2 SQIVND (reference sequence). Unmatched junction bases numbered 10, after V lost 5 bases and J lost 5 bases. The chain's CDR3 is CASSFRAGGPVDTQYF. The CDR3 DNA follows: TGTGCCAGTAGTTTTCGAGCGGGAGGGCCGGTAGATACGCAGTATTTT. Based on the CDR3 plus reference TRBV19 and TRBJ2-3, the full variable domain is DGGITQSPKYLFRKEGQNVTLSCEQNLNHDAMYWYRQDPGQGLRLIYYSQIVNDFQKGDIAEGYSVSREKKESFPLTVTSAQKNPTAFYLCASSFRAGGPVDTQYFGPGTRLTVL.

The rearrangement joins TRBV2 to TRBJ2-1, with 9 bases aligning to TRBD2. V was pared by 7 bases and J by 6 bases, with 4 bases of the junction left unmatched. The CDR3 totals 13 residues. Germline loops: CDR1 SNHLY, CDR2 FYNNEI. The CDR3 DNA is TGTGCCAGCACTCTAGCGGGACTCAATGAGCAGTTCTTC. This gives the protein CASTLAGLNEQFF.

The chain links TRBV28 to TRBJ2-2; weak D call: TRBD2 (5 bases). Trimming took 6 bases from V and 5 from J, leaving 16 bases between them. Germline assignment: CDR1 MDHEN and CDR2 SYDVKM. The CDR3 has 15 amino acids. The CDR3 loop is CASRLPGSQTGELFF. In DNA, the CDR3 is TGTGCCAGCAGACTACCGGGATCCCAGACCGGGGAGCTGTTTTTT.

The CDR3 here is CATSAGTTKSSYNEQFF. The CDR3 DNA reads as TGTGCCACCAGTGCCGGGACAACAAAAAGCTCCTACAATGAGCAGTTCTTC. The chain has TRBV24-1 and TRBJ2-1, with D possibly TRBD1 on 6 matching bases. The CDR3 has 17 residues. V was shortened by 5 bases and J by 0 bases, with 16 bases between the two germline ends. Per germline, CDR1 KGHDR and CDR2 SFDVKD.

The rearrangement uses TRBV11-2 and TRBJ2-2; 10 nucleotides match TRBD1. The CDR3 runs 15 residues. Germline CDR1 is SGHAT and CDR2 is FQNNGV. J gave up 6 bases and V 3 bases, and 4 bases lay outside the gene matches. In DNA form, the CDR3 reads TGTGCCAGCAGCTTCGCCGGGACAGGGGCCGGGGAGCTGTTTTTT. Translated, it gives CASSFAGTGAGELFF. The variable domain in full, completed from reference TRBV11-2 and TRBJ2-2, reads EAGVAQSPRYKIIEKRQSVAFWCNPISGHATLYWYQQILGQGPKLLIQFQNNGVVDDSQLPKDRFSAERLKGVDSTLKIQPAKLEDSAVYLCASSFAGTGAGELFFGEGSRLTVL.

V gene TRBV7-2 combines with J gene TRBJ2-7, with TRBD2 matching 13 bases. Germline CDR1 reads SGHTA; CDR2 reads FQGNSA. With 5 bases clipped from V and 6 bases from J, the junction kept 4 bases outside the gene matches. This CDR3 has 14 residues. The CDR3 bases are TGTGCCAGCAGCCTCCGACTAGCGGGAGGCGAGCAGTACTTC. It is translated as CASSLRLAGGEQYF.

This clone came up a few times. This chain uses TRBV6-5 with TRBJ2-1; D gene unclear. V gave up 0 bases and J gave up 3 bases, with 9 bases separating them. The germline CDR1 and CDR2 sequences are MNHEY and SVGAGI. The CDR3 is 15 amino acids. CDR3 in amino acids: CASSYSPSIYNEQFF. The CDR3 DNA sequence: TGTGCCAGCAGTTACTCCCCCAGTATCTACAATGAGCAGTTCTTC.

V usage is TRBV5-1 and J usage is TRBJ2-1; 11 bases are a match to TRBD2. In germline, CDR1 is SGHRS, CDR2 YFSETQ. The CDR3 runs 15 residues. After removal of 3 bases from V and 6 bases from J, the junction contained 5 bases not matched to a gene. CDR3 protein: CASSYSGRAPNEQFF. The CDR3 DNA is TGCGCCAGCAGCTATAGCGGGAGGGCCCCCAATGAGCAGTTCTTC.

Worth noting for this clone: A read error may produce the germline difference seen at one junction end. The rearrangement uses TRBV3-1 (or the pseudogene TRBV3-2) and TRBJ2-7; 8 bases line up with TRBD1. The CDR3 extends over 12 amino acids. Germline CDR1 is LGHDT and CDR2 is YNNKEL (reference sequence). This chain's CDR3 is CASSQDGQGVHF. The CDR3 DNA reads TGTGCCAGCAGCCAAGATGGACAGGGAGTTCACTTC.

The chain combines TRBV6-1 with TRBJ1-4; 7 positions agree with TRBD1. The V gene end was trimmed by 4 bases and the J gene end by 8 bases; junction bases not matched to a gene: 16. CDR3 length equals 17 residues. The germline V gene has CDR1 MNHNS and CDR2 SASEGT. DNA for the CDR3: TGTGCCAGCAGTGTAGGTGGGACAGATCACCTGGGAGAAAAACTGTTTTTT. Translation: CASSVGGTDHLGEKLFF.

This chain uses TRBV6-1 with TRBJ2-1, with TRBD2 matching 7 bases. Germline trimming cut 3 bases from V and 0 bases from J; bases unmatched to any gene: 8. Germline V gene lookup returns CDR1 MNHNS and CDR2 SASEGT. The CDR3 is 17 amino acids. CDR3 in DNA: TGTGCCAGCAGTGAGGGGGGATTAGCGGGCTCCTACAATGAGCAGTTCTTC. It translates to CASSEGGLAGSYNEQFF.

This clone has only one observation. The rearrangement uses TRBV27 and TRBJ2-1, with TRBD2 matching over 7 bases. The CDR3 has 15 amino acids. The germline V gene has CDR1 MNHEY and CDR2 SMNVEV (reference sequence). Trimming at V came to 5 bases and at J to 6 bases, leaving 10 bases not matched to a gene. As DNA, the CDR3 is TGTGCCAGCAGTCTCGGGACTATCCGGGCCAATGAGCAGTTCTTC. Its protein is CASSLGTIRANEQFF.

This clone came up once. The rearrangement uses TRBV11-2 and TRBJ2-3; maybe TRBD1 (6 bases). Trimming removed 3 bases from V and 0 bases from J, with 10 bases in between. CDR3 size: 15 residues. The germline CDR1 and CDR2 sequences are SGHAT and FQNNGV. CDR3 region: CASSFLTGSTDTQYF. The CDR3 DNA follows: TGTGCCAGCAGCTTCCTGACAGGCAGCACAGATACGCAGTATTTT.

J is TRBJ1-1 and V is TRBV11-1; no reliable D call. Trimming took off 3 bases at V and 4 bases at J, with 15 bases between the two ends. Germline V gives CDR1 SGHAT, CDR2 FQDESV (reference sequence). The CDR3 loop spans 15 amino acids. CDR3 bases: TGTGCCAGCAGCTTGCTTTGGCGGAGTAGCACTGAAGCTTTCTTT. This codes for CASSLLWRSSTEAFF.

The rearrangement joins TRBV6-2 or TRBV6-3 to TRBJ2-5, with 9 bases that match TRBD1. Germline CDR1 MNHEY, CDR2 SVGEGT. The CDR3 loop spans 16 amino acids. V lost 0 bases, J lost 1 base, and 3 bases stayed unmatched. The CDR3 region has the DNA TGTGCCAGCAGTTACTCCGGGACAGGGACCCAAGAGACCCAGTACTTC. Residues: CASSYSGTGTQETQYF.

The V and J genes are TRBV19 and TRBJ2-5; 8 bases map to TRBD1. There are 15 residues in the CDR3. Germline values: CDR1 LNHDA, CDR2 SQIVND (reference sequence). V lost 7 bases to trimming and J lost 2 bases; unmatched junction nucleotides: 9. CDR3 residues: CASTPRTGPQETQYF. In DNA, the CDR3 is TGTGCCAGTACCCCTCGGACAGGGCCTCAAGAGACCCAGTACTTC.

The chain recombines TRBV28 with TRBJ1-5, with no clear D. CDR1 and CDR2 from the germline V gene are MDHEN and SYDVKM. V dropped 8 bases and J dropped 7 bases, with 12 bases sitting between them. CDR3 length equals 12 residues. The CDR3 region is CASASGGQPQHF. The CDR3 coding sequence is TGTGCCAGCGCGTCCGGCGGGCAGCCCCAGCATTTT.

The rearrangement links TRBV7-2 to TRBJ2-3, with 7 bases aligning to TRBD2. V was pared by 3 bases and J by 4 bases, with 10 bases of the junction left unmatched. Germline loops: CDR1 SGHTA, CDR2 FQGNSA. The CDR3 extends over 16 amino acids. This chain's CDR3 is CASSFGPRGVSDTQYF. For the CDR3, the DNA is TGTGCCAGCAGCTTCGGTCCTCGGGGGGTATCAGATACGCAGTATTTT.

This clone was recorded once. The V and J genes are TRBV18 and TRBJ2-1, with 8 bases fitting TRBD2. The CDR3 consists of 15 residues. The ends lost 5 bases at V and 8 bases at J; junction bases unmatched: 11. Germline V gives CDR1 KGHSH, CDR2 LQKENI. CDR3 loop: CASSALSGRIDEQFF. DNA for the CDR3: TGTGCCAGCTCAGCTTTAAGCGGGAGAATCGATGAGCAGTTCTTC.